Detailed here is one T cell receptor beta chain. Its antigen is unknown. The data were taken from a study of cytomegalovirus exposure and HLA in healthy donors. About the research overall: About 85 million unique TCR sequences came from HLA-typed donors in an early release.

Primers included in the PCR were 60 Vbeta and 13 Jbeta primers. In the study's own analysis: Later reanalysis found about 80 million unique TCR beta chains, around 9.9 million of them shared. Generated by immunoSEQ multiplex PCR, the TCRdb table keeps only in-frame clones and is missing some. Clonal size and the V and J genes are those of that table, whereas D and trimming came from the DNA. The data hold around 90,000 clones, with 79% observed a single time. Whole-study findings and limits: From TCR beta sequences, most subjects' HLA-A and HLA-B alleles were reportedly predicted accurately.

Donors were nominally healthy when sampled, though unrecorded immune exposures were likely. V was clipped by 3 bases and J by 4 bases, with 9 bases between them. CDR3 size: 13 residues. CDR1 is SGHDN and CDR2 is FVKESK in the germline V gene. This receptor was identified in a male donor in good health and CMV-seropositive. The V and J genes are TRBV14 and TRBJ1-1, with TRBD1 as a possible D gene (6 bases). Sequencing used PBMCs. The CDR3 DNA reads as TGTGCCAGCAGCCAGGTAGGGGGCACTGAAGCTTTCTTT. It encodes CASSQVGGTEAFF. The entire variable domain, with the rest obtained from reference TRBV14 and TRBJ1-1, is as follows: EAGVTQFPSHSVIEKGQTVTLRCDPISGHDNLYWYRRVMGKEIKFLLHFVKESKQDESGMPNNRFLAERTGGTYSTLKVQPAELEDSGVYFCASSQVGGTEAFFGQGTRLTVV.